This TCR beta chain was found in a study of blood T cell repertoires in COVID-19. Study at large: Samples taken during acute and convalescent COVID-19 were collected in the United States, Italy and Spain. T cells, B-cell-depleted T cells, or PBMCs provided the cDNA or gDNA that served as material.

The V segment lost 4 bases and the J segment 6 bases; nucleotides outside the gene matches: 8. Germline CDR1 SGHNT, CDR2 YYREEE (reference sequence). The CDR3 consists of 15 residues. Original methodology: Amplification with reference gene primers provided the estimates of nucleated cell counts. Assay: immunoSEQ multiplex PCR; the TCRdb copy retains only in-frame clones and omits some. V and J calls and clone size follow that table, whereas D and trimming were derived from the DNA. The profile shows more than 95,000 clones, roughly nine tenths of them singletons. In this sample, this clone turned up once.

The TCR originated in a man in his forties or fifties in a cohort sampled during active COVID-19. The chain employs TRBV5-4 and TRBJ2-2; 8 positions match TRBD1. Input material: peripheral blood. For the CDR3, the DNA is TGTGCCAGCAGCCCTGGACAGGGTTGGGCCGGGGAGCTGTTTTTT. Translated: CASSPGQGWAGELFF.